The source of this T cell receptor beta chain is a study of blood T cell repertoires in COVID-19. Study-level background: Collection of acute and convalescent COVID-19 samples took place in the United States, Italy and Spain.

Original data processing: From reference gene primer amplification, estimates of nucleated cell counts were derived. Generated by immunoSEQ multiplex PCR, the TCRdb table keeps only in-frame clones and is missing some. D and trimming come from the DNA, and the V and J calls and clone size come from that table. The table includes 150,000 to 180,000 clones, over 75% detected once. Germline V gene sequence: CDR1 MNHEY, CDR2 SMNVEV (reference sequence). V lost 2 bases, J lost 8 bases, and 6 bases stayed unmatched. CDR3 length: 14 amino acids. This chain links TRBV27 with TRBJ2-1; 7 bases line up with TRBD2. Sequencing was performed on peripheral blood. This TCR was recovered from a man aged 60-69 years with COVID-19, enrolled during active disease. CDR3 coding DNA: TGTGCCAGCAGTTTAGCGGGAGTTTATCATGAGCAGTTCTTC. The encoded protein is CASSLAGVYHEQFF.